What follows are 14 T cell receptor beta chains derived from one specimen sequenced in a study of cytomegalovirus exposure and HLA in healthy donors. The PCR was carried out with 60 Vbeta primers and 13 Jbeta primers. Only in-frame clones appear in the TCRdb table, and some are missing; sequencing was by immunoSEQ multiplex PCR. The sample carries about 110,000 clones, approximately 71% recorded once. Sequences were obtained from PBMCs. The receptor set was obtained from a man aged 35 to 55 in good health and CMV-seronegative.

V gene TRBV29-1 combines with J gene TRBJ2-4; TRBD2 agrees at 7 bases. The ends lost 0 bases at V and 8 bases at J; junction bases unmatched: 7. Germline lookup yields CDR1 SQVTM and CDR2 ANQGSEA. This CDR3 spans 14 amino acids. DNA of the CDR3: TGCAGCGTTGAAGACGGGGGGTACCAAGACATTCAGTACTTC. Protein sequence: CSVEDGGYQDIQYF.

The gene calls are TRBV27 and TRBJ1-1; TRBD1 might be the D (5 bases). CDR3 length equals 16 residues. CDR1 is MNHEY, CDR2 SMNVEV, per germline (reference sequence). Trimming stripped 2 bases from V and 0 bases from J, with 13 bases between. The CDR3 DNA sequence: TGTGCCAGCAGTTTAGGACGGGAGGGGATGAACACTGAAGCTTTCTTT. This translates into CASSLGREGMNTEAFF.

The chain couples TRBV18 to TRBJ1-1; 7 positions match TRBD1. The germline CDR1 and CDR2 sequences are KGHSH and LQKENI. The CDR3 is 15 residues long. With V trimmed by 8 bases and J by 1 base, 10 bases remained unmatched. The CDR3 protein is CASTVGGTTNTEAFF. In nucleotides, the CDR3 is TGTGCCAGCACCGTAGGGGGCACTACGAACACTGAAGCTTTCTTT.

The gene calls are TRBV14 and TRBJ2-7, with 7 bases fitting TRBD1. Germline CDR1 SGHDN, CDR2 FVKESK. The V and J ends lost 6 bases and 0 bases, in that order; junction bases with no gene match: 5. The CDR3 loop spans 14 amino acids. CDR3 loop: CASRPGQHSYEQYF. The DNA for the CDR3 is TGTGCCAGCAGGCCGGGACAGCACTCCTACGAGCAGTACTTC.

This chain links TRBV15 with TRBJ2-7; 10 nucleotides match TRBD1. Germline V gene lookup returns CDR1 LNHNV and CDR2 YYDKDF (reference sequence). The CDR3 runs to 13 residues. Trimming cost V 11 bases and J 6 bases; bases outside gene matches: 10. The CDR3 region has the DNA TGTGCCTCAGCGCGACAGGGGGCCGGCGAGCAGTACTTC. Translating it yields CASARQGAGEQYF.

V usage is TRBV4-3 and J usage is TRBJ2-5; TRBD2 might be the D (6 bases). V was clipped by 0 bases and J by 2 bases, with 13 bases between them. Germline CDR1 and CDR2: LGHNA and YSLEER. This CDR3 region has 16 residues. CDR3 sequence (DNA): TGCGCCAGCAGCCAAGAGTCCGGGGGTGGGCAAGAGACCCAGTACTTC. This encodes CASSQESGGGQETQYF.

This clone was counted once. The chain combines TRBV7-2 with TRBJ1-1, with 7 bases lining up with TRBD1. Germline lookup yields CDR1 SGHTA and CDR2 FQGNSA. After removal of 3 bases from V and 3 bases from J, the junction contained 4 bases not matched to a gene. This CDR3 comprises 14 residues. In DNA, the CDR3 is TGTGCCAGCAGCTTGCAAACAGGGGACACTGAAGCTTTCTTT. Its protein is CASSLQTGDTEAFF.

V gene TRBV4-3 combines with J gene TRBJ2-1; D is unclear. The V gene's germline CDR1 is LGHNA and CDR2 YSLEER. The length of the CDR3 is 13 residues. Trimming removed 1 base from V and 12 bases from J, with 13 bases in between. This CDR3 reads CASSQGGTRGQFF. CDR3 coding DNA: TGCGCCAGCAGCCAAGGTGGAACGCGAGGGCAGTTCTTC.

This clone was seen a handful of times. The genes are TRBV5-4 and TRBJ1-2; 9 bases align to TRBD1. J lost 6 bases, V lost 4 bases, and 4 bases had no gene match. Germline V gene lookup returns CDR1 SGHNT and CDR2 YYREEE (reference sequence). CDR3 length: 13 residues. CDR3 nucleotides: TGTGCCAGCAGCGGACGGACAGGGGATGGCTACACCTTC. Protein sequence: CASSGRTGDGYTF.

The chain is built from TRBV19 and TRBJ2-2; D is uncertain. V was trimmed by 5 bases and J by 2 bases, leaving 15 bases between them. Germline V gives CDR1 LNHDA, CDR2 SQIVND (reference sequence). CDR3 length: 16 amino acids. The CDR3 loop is CASSLEEGVNTGELFF. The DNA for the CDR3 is TGTGCCAGTAGTCTCGAGGAAGGTGTAAACACCGGGGAGCTGTTTTTT.

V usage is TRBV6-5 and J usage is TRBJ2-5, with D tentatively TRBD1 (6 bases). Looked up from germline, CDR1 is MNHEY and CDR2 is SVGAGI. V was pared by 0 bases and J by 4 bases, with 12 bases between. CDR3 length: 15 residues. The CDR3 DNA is TGTGCCAGCAGTTACTCGGCGGGCAGGGGAGAGACCCAGTACTTC. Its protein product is CASSYSAGRGETQYF.

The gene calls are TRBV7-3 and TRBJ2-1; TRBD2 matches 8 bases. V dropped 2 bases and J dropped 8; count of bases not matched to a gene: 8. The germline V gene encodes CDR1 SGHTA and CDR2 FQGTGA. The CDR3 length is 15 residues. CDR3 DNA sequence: TGTGCCAGCAGCTTAGAAGCGGGGGTTTTCGATGAGCAGTTCTTC. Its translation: CASSLEAGVFDEQFF.

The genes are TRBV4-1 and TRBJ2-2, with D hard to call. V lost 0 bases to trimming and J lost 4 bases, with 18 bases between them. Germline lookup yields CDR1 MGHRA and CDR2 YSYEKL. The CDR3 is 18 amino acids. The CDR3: CASSQERHMMSVTGELFF. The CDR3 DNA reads TGCGCCAGCAGCCAAGAGAGACACATGATGTCAGTCACCGGGGAGCTGTTTTTT.

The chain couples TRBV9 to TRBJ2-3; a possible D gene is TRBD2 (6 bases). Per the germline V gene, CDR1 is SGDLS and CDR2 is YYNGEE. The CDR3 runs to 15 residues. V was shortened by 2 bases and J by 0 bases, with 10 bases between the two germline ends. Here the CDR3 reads CASSVAGPSTDTQYF. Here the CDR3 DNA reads TGTGCCAGCAGCGTTGCGGGGCCCAGCACAGATACGCAGTATTTT.